This T cell receptor (beta chain) came from a study of lymphopenia after photon versus proton radiotherapy. General study points: Photon-treated patients lost naive T cells and TCR diversity; proton-treated stayed stable. Only patients who died were analyzed for survival; proton advantage is unproven. After lymphocyte nadir, photon-treated repertoires showed oligoclonal expansion, especially CD8+ Temra.

As for this clone: Antigen: not known.

Produced via immunoSEQ multiplex PCR; TCRdb's table is partial and in-frame only. Of around 15,000 clones listed, 88% were seen once; the top ten hold approximately 61%. The germline V gene has CDR1 SGHTA and CDR2 FQGNSA. The CDR3 is made up of 14 amino acids. Trimming removed 5 bases at V and 0 bases at J, with 11 bases between. The specimen was peripheral blood, collected from a patient treated with proton-based radiotherapy. The V and J genes are TRBV7-2 and TRBJ2-7; D ambiguous. The source of this sequence is a woman in her sixties or seventies with cholangiocarcinoma. Some clones in this sample may be carry-over from other donors' samples. CDR3: CASSPDWNSYEQYF. As DNA, the CDR3 is TGTGCCAGCAGCCCCGACTGGAACTCCTACGAGCAGTACTTC.